This T cell receptor (beta chain) appears in the sequencing data of a study of T cell repertoires in cytomegalovirus infection. Overall study: Through public TCR beta signatures, both CMV infection and matching HLA type were indicated.

Whole-study results and caveats: HLA-C-restricted CMV-specific TCR beta clonotypes were dominant in the ex vivo response. Totalled public TCR beta family frequency picked out people who carried CMV plus the relevant HLA.

TCRdb re-derived calls from the reads in MiXCR, one entry per CDR3 protein. Among around 320,000 distinct CDR3 sequences listed, approximately 9.5% were seen once. This clonotype was recorded at least ten times. Its antigen is unidentified. V lost 2 bases, J lost 0 bases, and 13 bases lay in between. The CDR3 is 17 residues long. Sequenced input: PBMCs. The V call is TRBV12-3 or TRBV12-4, the J call TRBJ2-2; unclear D gene. The TCR originated in a human donor in good health (CMV status not recorded). Some clones in this sample may be carry-over from other donors' samples. Written as DNA, the CDR3 is TGTGCCAGCAGTTTAAGGCCCCGACAAACGAACACCGGGGAGCTGTTTTTT. Protein: CASSLRPRQTNTGELFF.